This T cell receptor beta chain originates from a study of untreated major depressive disorder (dated by TCRdb to 2016 to 2019). Looking at the study overall: A cross-sectional case-control design was used to compare T cell phenotype and TCR repertoire between antidepressant-free major depressive disorder patients and individually matched non-depressed controls. Differences in Vbeta 5.1, Vbeta 11 and Vbeta 22 usage observed by flow cytometry in the whole cohort were followed up by sequencing. Points the paper makes about the study in general: The top five TRBV05-01 clones in every sequenced subject were all private clones. The sequencing comparisons used one-tailed planned tests on only three preselected Vbeta families. A comparatively small study sample was produced by the strict matching and exclusion criteria, and the generalizability of findings was thereby limited. In the sequencing data, TRBV25-01 and TRBV02-01 usage matched the flow-cytometry pattern without reaching statistical significance. Higher TRBV05-01 (Vbeta 5.1) usage among CD4+ T cells of depressed patients compared with controls was confirmed by sequencing, with p = 0.040 in a one-tailed test.

The Qiagen DNeasy Blood and Tissue Kit was used to extract total genomic DNA from the purified CD4+ T cells. The TCRbeta CDR3 region, defined according to IMGT, was amplified and sequenced using immunoSEQ immunosequencing protocols. Under the source paper's analysis protocol: The immunoSEQ service preprocessed the raw sequence data to correct PCR and sequencing errors. The sequence data were imported into the immunoSEQ Analyzer and were further analyzed using VDJtools v1.0.7. The paired Wilcoxon signed-rank test was used to test differences between patients and controls. TCRdb limited this immuneACCESS table to in-frame rearrangements with V and J called. A share of clones is missing; checked studies link under half to unresolved V genes, and the rest is unexplained. V and J calls and clone size follow that table, whereas D and trimming were derived from the DNA. The sample profile shows some 27,000 clones; approximately 91% of them were found once. Jointly, the top ten make up 0.72% of the sample.

As regards this clone: The antigen it recognizes is unknown. Base-call qualities are not available, and no considerably larger clone is one nucleotide away.

For sex, age, current smoking status and body mass index, every depressed patient had a pairwise-matched non-depressed control. European descent was reported for all participants. To qualify, patients needed a DSM-IV diagnosis of major depressive disorder plus a Hamilton Rating Scale for Depression score of 18 or higher. For at least 8 weeks before enrollment, patients had taken no psychiatric medication of any kind, antidepressants included. Depression severity among patients ranged from moderate to severe. Major medical conditions, Axis I/II comorbidities, regular medication or illicit drug use, and drinking over 100 g alcohol a week were all grounds for excluding any participant. From each participant, about 30 ml of peripheral blood was collected into EDTA tubes. CD4+ T cells were purified from thawed PBMCs by magnetic negative selection with the BD IMag Human CD4 T Lymphocyte Enrichment Set. Flow cytometry confirmed that the CD4+ enrichment method typically gave about 95% purity. TCRbeta sequencing was performed on a subgroup of 4 to 6 case-control pairs selected blind to chemokine receptor expression and flow-cytometric repertoire skewing results. Every blood sample was taken in the morning at 8:00 a.m., after which PBMCs were separated out using Ficoll-Hypaque gradient centrifugation. PBMCs were cryopreserved by gradual cooling to -80 degrees C and were kept in liquid nitrogen until assay.

Trimming takes 4 bases from V and 7 bases from J, and the germline ends sit 19 bases apart. For CDR1 and CDR2, the germline V gene (reference sequence) lists MNHNY and SVGAGI. From cysteine to phenylalanine, the CDR3 is 16 amino acids long. Only CDR3 DNA is held: 48 bases, read in frame from base 1. Sequencing was performed on CD4+ T cells from PBMCs. This TCR came from a woman aged 25-40 years with major depressive disorder. The sequence joins TRBV6-6 to TRBJ1-4; TRBD1 is perhaps the D gene, given 5 matching bases. Here the CDR3 is given as CASSSPSGRVSEKLFF. The DNA reads as follows: TGTGCCAGCAGTTCCCCCTCAGGGCGGGTTAGTGAAAAACTGTTTTTT.